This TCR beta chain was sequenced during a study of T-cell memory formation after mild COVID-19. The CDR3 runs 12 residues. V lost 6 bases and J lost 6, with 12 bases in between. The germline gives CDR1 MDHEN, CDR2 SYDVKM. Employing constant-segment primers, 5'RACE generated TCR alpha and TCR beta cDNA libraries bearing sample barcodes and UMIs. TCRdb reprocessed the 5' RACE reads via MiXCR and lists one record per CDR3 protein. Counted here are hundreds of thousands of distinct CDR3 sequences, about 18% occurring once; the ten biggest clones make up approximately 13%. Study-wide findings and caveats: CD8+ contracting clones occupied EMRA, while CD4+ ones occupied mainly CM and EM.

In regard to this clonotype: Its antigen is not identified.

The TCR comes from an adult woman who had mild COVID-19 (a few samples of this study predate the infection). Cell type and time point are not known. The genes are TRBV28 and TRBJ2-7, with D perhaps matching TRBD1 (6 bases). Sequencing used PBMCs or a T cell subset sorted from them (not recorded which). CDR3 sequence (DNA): TGTGCCAGCAGCGCGGACAGCCGCGAGCAGTACTTC. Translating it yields CASSADSREQYF.